This T cell receptor (beta chain) was obtained from a study of T cells after yellow fever vaccination. Whole-study results and caveats: Peaking faster, on day 5 versus 15, the secondary response was nonetheless weaker. From the bulk population, abundant clonotypes could contaminate and appear within FACS-sorted repertoires.

Many counts were recorded for this clonotype. Its specificity is unknown. Germline V lookup: CDR1 SGHRS, CDR2 YFSETQ. The CDR3 is 12 amino acids. Trimming took 0 bases from V and 6 from J, leaving 4 bases between them. Making TCR cDNA involved 5'RACE template switching, which added UMIs and a universal primer site. Each CDR3 protein is one row after TCRdb ran MiXCR on the 5' RACE reads. The table records around 340,000 distinct CDR3 sequences, about 9.5% of them present only once. This specimen was PBMCs, taken on the day of the first yellow fever vaccination. This TCR was recovered from a man younger than 35 who received the YFV17D yellow fever vaccine. This chain connects TRBV5-1 to TRBJ1-5; D gene unclear. This chain's CDR3 is CASSLDLQPQHF. The CDR3 DNA sequence: TGCGCCAGCAGCTTGGACCTTCAGCCCCAGCATTTT.